This T cell receptor beta chain was captured in a study of patients and donors after allogeneic stem cell transplantation. TCRdb fed the RT-PCR reads into MiXCR, producing one record per CDR3 protein. This table holds about a million distinct CDR3 sequences, about a sixth found once. This clonotype appeared a few times. The CDR3 is made up of 13 amino acids. The V gene's germline CDR1 is MGHRA and CDR2 YSYEKL. The V and J ends lost 1 base and 5 bases respectively, with 9 bases between them. Sequencing was done on a sample of blood, either unsorted or a sorted T cell fraction (not recorded which). The chain is built from TRBV4-1 and TRBJ2-7; D gene ambiguous. This TCR was sampled from a human donor who was either an allogeneic HSCT recipient or a stem cell or donor lymphocyte infusion donor (not recorded which). It is not recorded whose cells these are; they may come from a transplant donor. This CDR3 reads CASSQVRLNEQYF. In nucleotides, the CDR3 is TGCGCCAGCAGCCAAGTGAGGCTCAACGAGCAGTACTTC.